The entry that follows covers one T cell receptor (beta chain) sequence. V dropped 4 bases and J dropped 8; count of bases not matched to a gene: 9. The CDR3 spans 14 residues. Germline V gene lookup returns CDR1 SQVTM and CDR2 ANQGSEA. Data came from immunoSEQ multiplex PCR; TCRdb stores just in-frame clones and leaves some out. The sample records some 180,000 clones, approximately 94% being singletons. These data are taken from a study of T cell responses to AZD1222 COVID-19 vaccine. Whether given at about 4 or about 12 weeks, second doses were pooled. The material was peripheral blood, obtained 28 days after the second AZD1222 dose. This sequence originates from an adult who received the AZD1222 COVID-19 vaccine. The chain carries TRBV29-1 and TRBJ1-5; 9 bases fit TRBD1. In DNA form, the CDR3 reads TGCAGCGTTGCGGAACAGGGGGCAGGGGAGCCCCAGCATTTT. Its protein is CSVAEQGAGEPQHF.